The 14 T cell receptor beta chains presented below share a single source sample, sequenced in a study of cytomegalovirus exposure and HLA in healthy donors. Researchers ran the PCR with 60 Vbeta and 13 Jbeta primers. Clones were read by immunoSEQ multiplex PCR, and TCRdb kept only the in-frame ones, dropping some. The sample consists of some 130,000 clones, around 80% of them appearing once. Sequenced material: PBMCs. These receptors were collected from a human donor in good health.

The chain is built from TRBV9 and TRBJ2-3; D call uncertain. The CDR3 totals 12 residues. Germline V lookup: CDR1 SGDLS, CDR2 YYNGEE. Trimming pared 4 bases from V and 1 base from J, leaving 4 bases between. The CDR3 DNA sequence: TGTGCCAGCAGCTCTCGCACAGATACGCAGTATTTT. This translates into CASSSRTDTQYF.

V is TRBV9 and J is TRBJ1-4; 9 bases are a match to TRBD1. This CDR3 region has 16 residues. Germline V gene data show CDR1 as SGDLS and CDR2 as YYNGEE. J lost 7 bases, V lost 3 bases, and 10 bases had no gene match. The CDR3 DNA follows: TGTGCCAGCAGCGGCGGATGGGGACAGGGCGTTGAAAAACTGTTTTTT. Its translation: CASSGGWGQGVEKLFF. The full variable domain, in which reference TRBV9 and TRBJ1-4 provide the parts outside the CDR3, is DSGVTQTPKHLITATGQRVTLRCSPRSGDLSVYWYQQSLDQGLQFLIQYYNGEERAKGNILERFSAQQFPDLHSELNLSSLELGDSALYFCASSGGWGQGVEKLFFGSGTQLSVL.

V is TRBV29-1 and J is TRBJ1-3, with TRBD1 matching 9 bases. The CDR3 is made up of 16 amino acids. Trimming cost V 7 bases and J 1 base; bases outside gene matches: 11. The V gene's germline CDR1 is SQVTM and CDR2 ANQGSEA. This CDR3 reads CSASNLDRGSGNTIYF. The CDR3 coding sequence is TGCAGCGCATCAAACCTCGACAGGGGGTCTGGAAACACCATATATTTT.

This clone was counted only a few times. This chain links TRBV7-9 with TRBJ2-2, with a tentative D call TRBD2 (5 bases). Trimming took off 7 bases at V and 1 base at J, with 19 bases between the two ends. The germline CDR1 and CDR2 sequences are SEHNR and FQNEAQ (reference sequence). CDR3 length: 17 amino acids. Written as DNA, the CDR3 is TGTGCCAGCACCCGTTCGGGGTATTCCGAGAACACCGGGGAGCTGTTTTTT. Translated: CASTRSGYSENTGELFF.

The gene calls are TRBV7-2 and TRBJ2-5; D perhaps matches TRBD2 (5 bases). This CDR3 has 14 amino acids. The germline V gene encodes CDR1 SGHTA and CDR2 FQGNSA. V lost 2 bases to trimming and J lost 6 bases, with 13 bases between them. Written as DNA, the CDR3 is TGTGCCAGCAGCTTAAGCGGTCAGATGAAGACCCAGTACTTC. It translates to CASSLSGQMKTQYF.

V gene TRBV5-1 combines with J gene TRBJ2-1, with 7 bases that match TRBD1. The CDR3 loop spans 12 amino acids. After removal of 7 bases from V and 14 bases from J, the junction contained 12 bases not matched to a gene. Germline CDR1 SGHRS, CDR2 YFSETQ. CDR3 in amino acids: CASGISGTEKFF. The CDR3 DNA follows: TGCGCCAGCGGTATTTCAGGGACAGAGAAGTTCTTC.

The chain combines TRBV29-1 with TRBJ2-1; D may be TRBD1 (5 bases). Germline assignment: CDR1 SQVTM and CDR2 ANQGSEA. The CDR3 is 11 residues long. Trimming cost V 6 bases and J 10 bases, with 13 bases left between them. The CDR3 nucleotides read TGCAGCGTCCTACGCGACAGCGAGCAGTTCTTC. Translated, it gives CSVLRDSEQFF.

This chain links TRBV28 with TRBJ2-7; the D gene is possibly TRBD1 (6 bases). V gave up 7 bases and J gave up 2 bases, with 12 bases separating them. CDR3 size: 13 residues. CDR1 MDHEN and CDR2 SYDVKM come from the germline V gene. The CDR3 nucleotides are TGTGCCAGCAAACCCGGACAGCCCTACGAGCAGTACTTC. Amino acid sequence: CASKPGQPYEQYF.

This chain links TRBV11-2 with TRBJ1-6, with 8 bases lining up with TRBD1. This CDR3 contains 16 residues. From germline, CDR1 is SGHAT and CDR2 FQNNGV. The V and J ends lost 4 bases and 4 bases, in that order; junction bases with no gene match: 6. CDR3 in amino acids: CASSSARDRYNSPLHF. The CDR3 DNA sequence: TGTGCCAGCAGCTCCGCACGGGACAGGTATAATTCACCCCTCCACTTT.

The J gene is TRBJ1-4, the V gene TRBV6-5; possibly TRBD1 for D (5 bases). This CDR3 spans 14 amino acids. Germline V CDR1 and CDR2: MNHEY, SVGAGI. The V and J ends lost 4 bases and 3 bases respectively, with 9 bases between them. CDR3: CASSLDTSNEKLFF. In DNA, the CDR3 is TGTGCCAGCAGTTTGGACACTTCTAATGAAAAACTGTTTTTT.

This sequence joins TRBV2 and TRBJ1-1; D is unresolved. The CDR3 runs to 15 residues. The germline V and J ends were trimmed by 7 bases and 0 bases, with 15 bases remaining between them. CDR1 and CDR2 from the germline V gene are SNHLY and FYNNEI. For the CDR3, the DNA is TGTGCCAGCACCTCCTGGATTGACATGAACACTGAAGCTTTCTTT. This sequence encodes CASTSWIDMNTEAFF.

The chain recombines TRBV19 with TRBJ1-4; D possibly corresponds to TRBD1 (5 bases). Deletions cut 8 bases from V and 6 bases from J, with 13 bases between. This CDR3 spans 13 amino acids. Germline V gene lookup returns CDR1 LNHDA and CDR2 SQIVND (reference sequence). This CDR3 reads CASAGTIHEKLFF. DNA for the CDR3: TGTGCCAGTGCAGGGACTATTCATGAAAAACTGTTTTTT.

The CDR3 DNA reads TGCAGCGTGAGCGCCCATGGCTCTCCCGCTGAAGCTTTCTTT. Protein product: CSVSAHGSPAEAFF. The chain combines TRBV29-1 with TRBJ1-1; D gene ambiguous. Germline V CDR1 and CDR2: SQVTM, ANQGSEA. V was cut by 6 bases and J by 6 bases, with 20 bases left in between. CDR3 length: 14 amino acids.

The genes are TRBV29-1 and TRBJ2-1; D perhaps matches TRBD1 (6 bases). Trimming took 5 bases from V and 13 from J, leaving 12 bases between them. Germline V CDR1 and CDR2: SQVTM, ANQGSEA. The CDR3 is made up of 10 amino acids. CDR3: CSVWDTEQFF. The CDR3 DNA reads as TGCAGCGTTTGGGACACAGAACAGTTCTTC.